Following are 27 T cell receptor beta chains from one sample sequenced in a study of response to subunit inactivated influenza vaccine (dated by TCRdb to between 2017 and 2018). The library was built by means of RT-PCR. These reads were obtained on an Illumina HiSeq 2500. Clones were called with MiXCR by TCRdb after fastp trimmed the public reads at Q25, and only in-frame beta chains were retained. Merged by CDR3 protein, the rows form single entries marked with the most common genes and DNA. This sample is represented by just under 550,000 distinct CDR3 sequences; 20% to 25% of them were singletons. Jointly, the top ten make up 2.5% to 3% of the sample. This sample was also put to use in a study of T cells expressing NK-cell markers. The second study's paper adds: The TCR beta cDNA libraries were made using 5'RACE template switching, a step that added both a universal primer site and unique molecular identifiers.

The source material was CD4+ T cells sorted from PBMCs, sampled 12 days after vaccination. All receptors come from a man between 50 and 59 years old who received an inactivated influenza vaccine. Donor details come from another sample of the same person, matched by shared clones.

This clonotype was seen at least ten times. The chain is built from TRBV7-2 and TRBJ2-5; D may be TRBD2 (5 bases). V gave up 2 bases and J gave up 5 bases, with 12 bases separating them. In germline, CDR1 is SGHTA, CDR2 FQGNSA. This CDR3 is built from 14 residues. The CDR3 sequence is CASSLTGNRETQYF. CDR3 coding DNA: TGTGCCAGCAGCTTAACGGGGAACCGGGAGACCCAGTACTTC.

This clonotype was seen only a few times. Germline and junction disagree at one end, which may indicate a read error. The chain joins TRBV7-2 to TRBJ2-7, with 9 bases fitting TRBD2. CDR3 size: 14 residues. CDR1 SGHTA and CDR2 FQGNSA come from the germline V gene. The CDR3 here is CASSSAGGPYGQYF. The CDR3 nucleotides read TGTGCCAGCAGCTCGGCGGGAGGGCCGTACGGGCAGTACTTC.

V usage is TRBV7-8 and J usage is TRBJ2-5; D unclear. Germline V gene sequence: CDR1 SGHVS, CDR2 FQNEAQ. V lost 0 bases and J 5 bases, leaving 16 bases between the germline ends. CDR3 length equals 16 residues. The CDR3 DNA reads as TGTGCCAGCAGCTTAGCGGCGGTAGTATATATGGAGACCCAGTACTTC. As protein: CASSLAAVVYMETQYF.

V gene TRBV3-1 combines with J gene TRBJ1-1, with 7 bases that match TRBD1. This CDR3 is 16 amino acids long. V shed 6 bases, J shed 3 bases, and the junction held 13 bases outside the gene matches. CDR1 and CDR2 from the germline V gene are LGHDT and YNNKEL (reference sequence). The CDR3 coding sequence is TGTGCCAGCAGTCCGACAGGGATGTCCAGAGACACTGAAGCTTTCTTT. Residues: CASSPTGMSRDTEAFF.

V is TRBV5-1 and J is TRBJ2-5; 8 positions agree with TRBD2. In germline, CDR1 is SGHRS, CDR2 YFSETQ. J gave up 0 bases and V 0 bases, and 1 base lay outside the gene matches. CDR3 length equals 15 residues. CDR3 DNA sequence: TGCGCCAGCAGCTTGGCAGCGGGAGACCAAGAGACCCAGTACTTC. Its protein is CASSLAAGDQETQYF.

The table lists this clonotype with a few counts. The chain recombines TRBV20-1 with TRBJ2-3; D tentatively fits TRBD1 or TRBD2 (7 bases each). Germline-derived CDR1 and CDR2 are DFQATT and SNEGSKA (reference sequence). V lost 7 bases and J 0 bases, leaving 26 bases between the germline ends. The CDR3 has 18 residues. The CDR3 DNA sequence: TGCAGTGTTCGCGCCATAAAACTGCAGGGGGGGAGCACAGATACGCAGTATTTT. Its translation: CSVRAIKLQGGSTDTQYF.

The chain links TRBV10-3 to TRBJ2-5, with D perhaps TRBD1 (7 bases). This CDR3 has 14 amino acids. From germline, CDR1 is ENHRY and CDR2 SYGVKD. Trimming shortened V by 8 bases and J by 0 bases, and 13 bases separated the two germline ends. CDR3 DNA sequence: TGTGCCATCGGGGGGACAGCGTACCAAGAGACCCAGTACTTC. Encoded protein: CAIGGTAYQETQYF.

CDR3 protein: CASSQSSGSSPYEQYF. The CDR3 DNA reads TGTGCCAGCAGCCAATCTAGCGGGAGTTCCCCCTACGAGCAGTACTTC. The V gene is TRBV4-2, the J gene TRBJ2-7, with 10 bases lining up with TRBD2. CDR1 is LGHNA, CDR2 YNFKEQ, per germline. This CDR3 contains 16 residues. J gave up 2 bases and V 2 bases, and 6 bases lay outside the gene matches.

This clonotype has more than one count but fewer than ten. V is TRBV20-1 and J is TRBJ2-5, with D unclear. The germline V gene has CDR1 DFQATT and CDR2 SNEGSKA (reference sequence). Trimming took off 5 bases at V and 3 bases at J, with 4 bases between the two ends. The CDR3 length is 10 residues. The CDR3 nucleotides are TGCAGTGCTGAAAAAGAGACCCAGTACTTC. Its protein is CSAEKETQYF.

The V and J genes are TRBV12-3 or TRBV12-4 and TRBJ2-2; unclear D gene. The CDR3 extends over 15 amino acids. Trimming removed 3 bases from V and 0 bases from J, with 8 bases in between. CDR3 nucleotide sequence: TGTGCCAGCAGTTTCTCAGCACCGAACACCGGGGAGCTGTTTTTT. Protein sequence: CASSFSAPNTGELFF.

The CDR3 nucleotides are TGTGCCAGCAGCCCCGGAGCGGGGTACAATGAGCAGTTCTTC. Protein: CASSPGAGYNEQFF. V is TRBV7-9 and J is TRBJ2-1; TRBD2 agrees at 7 bases. The length of the CDR3 is 14 residues. J lost 4 bases, V lost 5 bases, and 5 bases had no gene match. Germline V gene data show CDR1 as SEHNR and CDR2 as FQNEAQ (reference sequence).

V usage is TRBV28 and J usage is TRBJ1-5; no reliable D call. V lost 8 bases and J lost 0, with 14 bases in between. CDR1 and CDR2 (germline): MDHEN, SYDVKM. This CDR3 has 15 amino acids. The CDR3 DNA reads TGTGCCAGCGGTAGAAGACAAAATAGCAATCAGCCCCAGCATTTT. Translation: CASGRRQNSNQPQHF.

The chain recombines TRBV19 with TRBJ2-7; 10 bases are a match to TRBD1. The ends lost 5 bases at V and 4 bases at J; junction bases unmatched: 8. CDR3 size: 15 residues. Germline V gene data show CDR1 as LNHDA and CDR2 as SQIVND (reference sequence). The CDR3 reads CASSVSGQGVYEQYF. The CDR3 region has the DNA TGTGCCAGTAGTGTTTCCGGACAGGGGGTATACGAGCAGTACTTC.

The V gene is TRBV5-6, the J gene TRBJ2-7; tentatively, D is TRBD2 (7 bases). Germline lookup yields CDR1 SGHDT and CDR2 YYEEEE. CDR3 size: 15 residues. V shed 3 bases and J shed 4 bases, with 17 bases lying between them. The CDR3 bases are TGTGCCAGCAGCTCCCAAGGGGGACTATCGTACGAGCAGTACTTC. This gives the protein CASSSQGGLSYEQYF.

This clonotype has just a few counts. This chain joins TRBV20-1 and TRBJ2-2, with D hard to call. Germline CDR1 and CDR2: DFQATT and SNEGSKA (reference sequence). CDR3 length equals 17 residues. Deletions cut 2 bases from V and 0 bases from J, with 16 bases between. In nucleotides, the CDR3 is TGCAGTGCTAGAAAACGCCTTGGGCGAGCGAACACCGGGGAGCTGTTTTTT. It is translated as CSARKRLGRANTGELFF.

This clonotype was counted only a few times. The chain employs TRBV12-3 or TRBV12-4 and TRBJ1-2; 7 bases line up with TRBD1. This CDR3 has 15 residues. The ends lost 0 bases at V and 8 bases at J; junction bases unmatched: 9. CDR3 sequence reads: CASSLATGFQSGYTF. In DNA form, the CDR3 reads TGTGCCAGCAGTTTAGCGACAGGGTTCCAGTCCGGCTACACCTTC.

This clonotype was found many times. This sequence joins TRBV5-1 and TRBJ2-1; 7 bases fit TRBD1. Germline loops: CDR1 SGHRS, CDR2 YFSETQ. The V and J ends lost 0 bases and 6 bases, in that order; junction bases with no gene match: 3. CDR3 length equals 14 residues. CDR3 in amino acids: CASSLGSGGNEQFF. In DNA, the CDR3 is TGCGCCAGCAGCTTGGGATCAGGGGGCAATGAGCAGTTCTTC.

This clonotype was counted between two and nine times. The chain employs TRBV28 and TRBJ2-7; D is unclear. Germline-derived CDR1 and CDR2 are MDHEN and SYDVKM. This CDR3 region has 12 residues. Trimming removed 6 bases at V and 3 bases at J, with 9 bases between. The DNA for the CDR3 is TGTGCCAGCAGCCGAATCAACTACGAGCAGTACTTC. Its translation: CASSRINYEQYF.

In this sample, this clonotype turned up a few times. The V gene is TRBV3-1, the J gene TRBJ2-7; D gene unclear. The CDR3 contains 15 residues. V was clipped by 1 base and J by 4 bases, with 14 bases between them. Germline CDR1 reads LGHDT; CDR2 reads YNNKEL (reference sequence). The CDR3, as DNA: TGTGCCAGCAGCCAAGTGACCCAACCCCCATACGAGCAGTACTTC. This codes for CASSQVTQPPYEQYF.

This clonotype was found a few times. This CDR3 reads CASSQDGHYSYNEQFF. Written as DNA, the CDR3 is TGTGCCAGCAGCCAAGACGGACATTACTCCTACAATGAGCAGTTCTTC. V usage is TRBV3-1 and J usage is TRBJ2-1, with D maybe TRBD1 (5 bases). The CDR3 loop spans 16 amino acids. Germline-derived CDR1 and CDR2 are LGHDT and YNNKEL (reference sequence). V was trimmed by 0 bases and J by 0 bases, leaving 9 bases between them.

The genes are TRBV30 and TRBJ1-5; 9 nucleotides match TRBD1. The CDR3 length is 18 residues. Germline V gene data show CDR1 as GTSNPN and CDR2 as SVGIG (reference sequence). The V gene end was trimmed by 5 bases and the J gene end by 2 bases; junction bases not matched to a gene: 16. In nucleotides, the CDR3 is TGTGCCTGGGCCGTTAAGACAGGGGGTAGGTTCGGCAATCAGCCCCAGCATTTT. Amino acids: CAWAVKTGGRFGNQPQHF.

The chain uses TRBV5-6 and TRBJ2-3, with a tentative D call TRBD2 (5 bases). Trimming removed 0 bases from V and 0 bases from J, with 14 bases in between. This CDR3 has 17 residues. CDR1 and CDR2 (germline): SGHDT, YYEEEE. CDR3 DNA: TGTGCCAGCAGCTTGGCTTGGCGGGCCGCTAGCACAGATACGCAGTATTTT. Its protein is CASSLAWRAASTDTQYF.

The chain joins TRBV30 to TRBJ2-3, with 8 bases that match TRBD2. Germline CDR1 GTSNPN, CDR2 SVGIG (reference sequence). The CDR3 loop spans 14 amino acids. With V trimmed by 2 bases and J by 2 bases, 3 bases remained unmatched. The CDR3 DNA reads as TGTGCCTGGAGTATGGGACTAGTCACAGATACGCAGTATTTT. The encoded protein is CAWSMGLVTDTQYF.

This clonotype was detected a few times. This sequence joins TRBV19 and TRBJ2-7; 8 nucleotides align to TRBD2. The V gene end was trimmed by 3 bases and the J gene end by 3 bases; junction bases not matched to a gene: 25. There are 21 residues in the CDR3. Germline V gene lookup returns CDR1 LNHDA and CDR2 SQIVND (reference sequence). CDR3 bases: TGTGCCAGTAGTATCGGTTCCCTTGGTAGCGGGATCAGACCAGGCGTCTACGAGCAGTACTTC. Translation: CASSIGSLGSGIRPGVYEQYF.

The V and J genes are TRBV6-1 and TRBJ1-5; maybe TRBD1 (5 bases). Trimming shortened V by 8 bases and J by 0 bases, and 11 bases separated the two germline ends. The CDR3 contains 14 residues. The V gene's germline CDR1 is MNHNS and CDR2 SASEGT. CDR3 in DNA: TGTGCCAGCGTGGGGGAAGCTAGCAATCAGCCCCAGCATTTT. Translating it yields CASVGEASNQPQHF.

A few counts support this clonotype. This sequence joins TRBV20-1 and TRBJ1-2, with D possibly matching TRBD1 (5 bases). Germline CDR1 and CDR2: DFQATT and SNEGSKA (reference sequence). The V and J ends lost 0 bases and 8 bases respectively, with 13 bases between them. There are 13 residues in the CDR3. Here the CDR3 reads CSARDGHNLGYTF. The CDR3 coding sequence is TGCAGTGCTAGAGATGGACACAACTTAGGCTACACCTTC.

The rearrangement joins TRBV7-8 to TRBJ2-3; D not resolved. The germline V gene encodes CDR1 SGHVS and CDR2 FQNEAQ. Trimming took off 1 base at V and 4 bases at J, with 12 bases between the two ends. The CDR3 extends over 15 amino acids. The CDR3 loop reads CASSLGTGRSDTQYF. In DNA form, the CDR3 reads TGTGCCAGCAGCTTAGGCACCGGCAGGTCAGATACGCAGTATTTT.